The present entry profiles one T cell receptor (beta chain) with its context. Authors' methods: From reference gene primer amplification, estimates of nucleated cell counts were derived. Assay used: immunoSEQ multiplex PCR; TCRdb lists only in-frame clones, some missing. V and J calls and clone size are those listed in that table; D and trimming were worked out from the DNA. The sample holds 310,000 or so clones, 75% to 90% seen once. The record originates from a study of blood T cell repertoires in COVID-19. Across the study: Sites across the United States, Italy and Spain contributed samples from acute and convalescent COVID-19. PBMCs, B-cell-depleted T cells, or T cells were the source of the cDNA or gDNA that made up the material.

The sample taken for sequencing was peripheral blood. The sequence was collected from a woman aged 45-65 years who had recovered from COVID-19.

The CDR3 DNA reads as TGTGCCAGCAGCCATGGAGGGGAGACCCAGTACTTC. Translated: CASSHGGETQYF. V usage is TRBV3-1 (or the pseudogene TRBV3-2) and J usage is TRBJ2-5; a possible D gene is TRBD2 (6 bases). The CDR3 consists of 12 residues. The germline V and J ends were trimmed by 3 bases and 5 bases, with 7 bases remaining between them. Germline lookup yields CDR1 LGHDT and CDR2 YNNKEL (reference sequence).